The subject of this entry is one TCR beta chain. This record comes from a study of blood T cell repertoires in COVID-19. Study summary: The cDNA or gDNA used as material had been derived from T cells, B-cell-depleted T cells, or PBMCs.

The data were produced by immunoSEQ multiplex PCR, yet TCRdb's version contains in-frame clones alone and is incomplete. The sample holds approximately 55,000 clones, about 80% seen once. After removal of 3 bases from V and 3 bases from J, the junction contained 5 bases not matched to a gene. Germline CDR1 WNHNN, CDR2 SYGVQD (reference sequence). The CDR3 is 16 amino acids. In Seattle, patients joined the study during active infection and were tracked longitudinally. The gene calls are TRBV10-1 and TRBJ2-1; 10 bases are shared with TRBD1. The TCR comes from a man aged 25-45 years with COVID-19, enrolled during active disease. Sequencing was performed on peripheral blood. The CDR3 sequence is CASSDSGTGDYNEQFF. CDR3 sequence (DNA): TGCGCCAGCAGTGATTCGGGGACAGGGGACTACAATGAGCAGTTCTTC.